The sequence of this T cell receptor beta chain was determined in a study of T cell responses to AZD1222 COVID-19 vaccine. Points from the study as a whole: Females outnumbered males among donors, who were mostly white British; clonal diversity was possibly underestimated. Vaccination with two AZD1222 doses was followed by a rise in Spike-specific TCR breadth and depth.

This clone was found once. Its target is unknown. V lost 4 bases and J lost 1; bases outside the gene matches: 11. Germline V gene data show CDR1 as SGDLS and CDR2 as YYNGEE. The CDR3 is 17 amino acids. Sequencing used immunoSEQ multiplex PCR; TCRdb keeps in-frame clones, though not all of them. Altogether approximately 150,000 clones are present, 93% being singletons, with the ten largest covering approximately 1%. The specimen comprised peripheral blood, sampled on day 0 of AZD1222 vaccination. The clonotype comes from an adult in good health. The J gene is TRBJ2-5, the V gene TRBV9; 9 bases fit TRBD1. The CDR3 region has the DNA TGTGCCAGCAGCTCAAGAGCCGGGACAGGGAGCCAAGAGACCCAGTACTTC. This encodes CASSSRAGTGSQETQYF.